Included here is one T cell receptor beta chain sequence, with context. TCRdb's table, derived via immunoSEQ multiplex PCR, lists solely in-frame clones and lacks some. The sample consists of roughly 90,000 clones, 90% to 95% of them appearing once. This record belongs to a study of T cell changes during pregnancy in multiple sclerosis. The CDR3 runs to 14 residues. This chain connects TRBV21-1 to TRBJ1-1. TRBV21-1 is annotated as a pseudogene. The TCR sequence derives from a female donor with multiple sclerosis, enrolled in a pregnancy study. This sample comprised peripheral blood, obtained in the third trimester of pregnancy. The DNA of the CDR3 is TGTGCCAGCAGCAAAGGGGATGATCGGGGAAAAGCTTTCTTT. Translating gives CASSKGDDRGKAFF.